The present TCR beta chain was sequenced within a study of CD8+CD57+ T cells in acquired aplastic anemia. Study details: Sorted CD4+ and CD8+ cells gave an average of approximately 3.1 ug of DNA. Overall study results and limits: Sharing between patients and controls was observed for over 25 CD8+ CDR3 sequences.

This clonotype was found many times. Antigen: not known. CDR3 length equals 15 residues. The junction had 11 bases not matched to a gene; V was cut back by 7 bases and J by 8 bases. Germline V gene sequence: CDR1 WSHSY, CDR2 SAAADI. The patients chosen for sequencing had shown expansion of CD8+CD57+ cells (detected by flow cytometry). The diagnosis in all patients was severe acquired aplastic anemia. Template material for TCR beta VDJ and CDR3 profiling consisted of genomic DNA. TCRdb processed the reads anew with MiXCR; each CDR3 protein has one entry. Altogether around 180,000 distinct CDR3 sequences are present, roughly 50% being singletons, with the ten largest covering about 1.8%.

Sequencing was carried out using sorted CD4+, CD8+, or CD8+CD57+ T cells (not recorded which) from PBMCs. This TCR was recovered from a human donor with aplastic anemia. V and J are TRBV10-2 and TRBJ2-1, with 10 bases fitting TRBD2. The CDR3 nucleotides read TGCGCCAGCACCTGGAGCGGGGGGGTTAGAGATGAGCAGTTCTTC. This encodes CASTWSGGVRDEQFF.